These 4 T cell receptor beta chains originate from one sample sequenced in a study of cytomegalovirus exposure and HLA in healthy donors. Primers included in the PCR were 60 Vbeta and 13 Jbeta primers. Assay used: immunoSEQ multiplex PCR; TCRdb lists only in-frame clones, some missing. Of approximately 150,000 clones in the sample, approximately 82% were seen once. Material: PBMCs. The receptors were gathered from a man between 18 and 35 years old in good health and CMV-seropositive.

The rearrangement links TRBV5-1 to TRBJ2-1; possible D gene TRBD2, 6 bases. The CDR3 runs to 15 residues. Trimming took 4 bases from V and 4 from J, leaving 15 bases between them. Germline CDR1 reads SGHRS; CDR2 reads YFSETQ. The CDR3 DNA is TGCGCCAGCAGCCTTCCGGGACTGCCTTACAATGAGCAGTTCTTC. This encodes CASSLPGLPYNEQFF.

The CDR3 is CASSLGGVRDRVDEQFF. The CDR3 coding sequence is TGCGCCAGCAGCTTGGGGGGGGTGCGGGACCGTGTGGATGAGCAGTTCTTC. The chain combines TRBV5-1 with TRBJ2-1; TRBD2 might be the D (6 bases). The CDR3 has 17 residues. The germline V and J ends were trimmed by 0 bases and 8 bases, with 21 bases remaining between them. Per germline, CDR1 SGHRS and CDR2 YFSETQ.

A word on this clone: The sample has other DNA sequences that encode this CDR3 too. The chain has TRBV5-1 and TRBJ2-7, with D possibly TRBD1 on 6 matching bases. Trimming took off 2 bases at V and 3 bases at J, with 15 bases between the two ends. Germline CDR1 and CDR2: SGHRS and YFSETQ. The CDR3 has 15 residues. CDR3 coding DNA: TGCGCCAGCAGCTTTGTGGGGCAGGGGAACTACGAGCAGTACTTC. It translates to CASSFVGQGNYEQYF.

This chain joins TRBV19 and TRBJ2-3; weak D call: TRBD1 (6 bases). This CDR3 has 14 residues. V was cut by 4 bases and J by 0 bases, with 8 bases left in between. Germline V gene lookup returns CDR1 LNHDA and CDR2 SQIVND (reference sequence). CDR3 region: CASSTGESTDTQYF. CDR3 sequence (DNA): TGTGCCAGTAGTACAGGGGAGAGCACAGATACGCAGTATTTT.